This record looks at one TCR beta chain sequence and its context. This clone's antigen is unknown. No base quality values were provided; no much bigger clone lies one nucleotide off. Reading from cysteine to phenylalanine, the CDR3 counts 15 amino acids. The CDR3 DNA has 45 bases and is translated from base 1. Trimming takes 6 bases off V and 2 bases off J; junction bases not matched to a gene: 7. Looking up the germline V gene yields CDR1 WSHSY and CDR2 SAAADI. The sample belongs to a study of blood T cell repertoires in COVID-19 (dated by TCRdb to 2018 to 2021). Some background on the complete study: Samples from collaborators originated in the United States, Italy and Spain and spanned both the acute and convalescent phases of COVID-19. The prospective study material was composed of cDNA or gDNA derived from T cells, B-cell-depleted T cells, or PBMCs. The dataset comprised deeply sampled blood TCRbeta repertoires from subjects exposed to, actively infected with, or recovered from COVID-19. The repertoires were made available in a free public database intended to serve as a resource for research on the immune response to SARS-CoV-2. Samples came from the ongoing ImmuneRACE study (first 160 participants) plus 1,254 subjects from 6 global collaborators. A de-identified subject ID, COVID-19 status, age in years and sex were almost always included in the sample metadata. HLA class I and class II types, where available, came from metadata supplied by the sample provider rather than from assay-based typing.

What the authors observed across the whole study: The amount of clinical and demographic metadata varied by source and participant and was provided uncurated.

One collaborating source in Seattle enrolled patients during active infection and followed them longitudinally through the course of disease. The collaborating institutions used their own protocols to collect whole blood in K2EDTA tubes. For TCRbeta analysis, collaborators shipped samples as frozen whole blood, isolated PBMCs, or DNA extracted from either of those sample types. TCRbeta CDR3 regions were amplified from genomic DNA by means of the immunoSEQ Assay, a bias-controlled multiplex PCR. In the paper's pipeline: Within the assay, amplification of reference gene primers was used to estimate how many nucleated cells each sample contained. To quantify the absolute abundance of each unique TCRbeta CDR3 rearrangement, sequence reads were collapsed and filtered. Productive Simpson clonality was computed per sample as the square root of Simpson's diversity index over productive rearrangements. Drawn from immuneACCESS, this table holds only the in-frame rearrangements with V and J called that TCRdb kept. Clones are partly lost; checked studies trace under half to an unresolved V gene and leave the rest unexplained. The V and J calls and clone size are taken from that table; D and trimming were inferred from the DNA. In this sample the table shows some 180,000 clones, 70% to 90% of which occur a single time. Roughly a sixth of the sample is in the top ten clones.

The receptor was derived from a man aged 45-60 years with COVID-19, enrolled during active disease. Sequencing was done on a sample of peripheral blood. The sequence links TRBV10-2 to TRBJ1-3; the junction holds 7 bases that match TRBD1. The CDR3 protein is CASRGTDQTGNTIYF. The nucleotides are TGCGCCAGCAGGGGGACAGACCAAACTGGAAACACCATATATTTT.